These 7 T cell receptor beta chains came from one sample sequenced in a study of T cell responses to AZD1222 COVID-19 vaccine. Some clones are missing from TCRdb's copy, which holds only in-frame ones; the method was immunoSEQ multiplex PCR. Among around 95,000 clones listed, 88% were seen once. Sequenced material: peripheral blood, taken on day 0 of AZD1222 vaccination. The receptors were sampled from an adult in good health.

In its sample, this clone was seen once. The CDR3 spells CASSRGSSGTPRRQYF. In DNA, the CDR3 is TGTGCCAGCAGCCGAGGGTCCTCCGGGACACCCCGAAGGCAGTACTTC. The rearrangement joins TRBV5-6 to TRBJ2-7; maybe TRBD1 (6 bases). V gave up 4 bases and J gave up 9 bases, with 26 bases separating them. This CDR3 is 16 amino acids long. Germline CDR1 is SGHDT and CDR2 is YYEEEE.

This rearrangement joins TRBV30 to TRBJ1-6; D might be TRBD1 (5 bases). The CDR3 totals 15 residues. Trimming took off 3 bases at V and 0 bases at J, with 9 bases between the two ends. Germline CDR1 GTSNPN, CDR2 SVGIG (reference sequence). CDR3 sequence (DNA): TGTGCCTGGAGCTCAGGGAGCTCCTATAATTCACCCCTCCACTTT. The encoded protein is CAWSSGSSYNSPLHF.

The rearrangement uses TRBV7-9 and TRBJ2-1; TRBD2 matches at 13 bases. V was pared by 5 bases and J by 5 bases, with 0 bases of the junction left unmatched. The germline CDR1 and CDR2 sequences are SEHNR and FQNEAQ (reference sequence). The CDR3 spans 14 residues. In nucleotides, the CDR3 is TGTGCCAGCAGCGGGACTAGCGGGGACAATGAGCAGTTCTTC. This codes for CASSGTSGDNEQFF. Based on the CDR3 plus reference TRBV7-9 and TRBJ2-1, the full variable domain is DTGVSQNPRHKITKRGQNVTFRCDPISEHNRLYWYRQTLGQGPEFLTYFQNEAQLEKSRLLSDRFSAERPKGSFSTLEIQRTEQGDSAMYLCASSGTSGDNEQFFGPGTRLTVL.

The CDR3 coding sequence is TGTGCCAGCAGCCAAGATCTAGTTATCCCTGGCTATGGCTACACCTTC. Its translation: CASSQDLVIPGYGYTF. This chain uses TRBV14 with TRBJ1-2; D gene unclear. V lost 0 bases, J lost 4 bases, and 15 bases lay in between. Germline CDR1 and CDR2: SGHDN and FVKESK. This CDR3 is built from 16 residues.

The rearrangement uses TRBV10-1 and TRBJ1-6, with TRBD1 matching 8 bases. The trim removed 5 bases at V and 8 bases at J, leaving 5 bases unmatched. The germline CDR1 and CDR2 sequences are WNHNN and SYGVQD (reference sequence). The CDR3 sequence is 14 residues long. Here the CDR3 reads CASSSDRADSPLHF. The DNA of the CDR3 is TGCGCCAGCAGTTCGGACAGGGCGGATTCACCCCTCCACTTT.

The chain employs TRBV4-1 and TRBJ2-3; tentatively, D is TRBD1 or TRBD2 (5 bases each). Germline loops: CDR1 MGHRA, CDR2 YSYEKL. This CDR3 contains 14 residues. Trimming stripped 4 bases from V and 1 base from J, with 9 bases between. This CDR3 is CASSPGPGTDTQYF. The CDR3 DNA is TGCGCCAGCAGCCCGGGGCCGGGCACAGATACGCAGTATTTT.

The V gene is TRBV19, the J gene TRBJ1-5; 9 nucleotides align to TRBD1. The CDR3 covers 18 residues. With V trimmed by 1 base and J by 1 base, 8 bases remained unmatched. Germline CDR1 is LNHDA and CDR2 is SQIVND (reference sequence). CDR3: CASSIGRQGGRSNQPQHF. For the CDR3, the DNA is TGTGCCAGTAGTATAGGCCGACAGGGGGGAAGAAGCAATCAGCCCCAGCATTTT.